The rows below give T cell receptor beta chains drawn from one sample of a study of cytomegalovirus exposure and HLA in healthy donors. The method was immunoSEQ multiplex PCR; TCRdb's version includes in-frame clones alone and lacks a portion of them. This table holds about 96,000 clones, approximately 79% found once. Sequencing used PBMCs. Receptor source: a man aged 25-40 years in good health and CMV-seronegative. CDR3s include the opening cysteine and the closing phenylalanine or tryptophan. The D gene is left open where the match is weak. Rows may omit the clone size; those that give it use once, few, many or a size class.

CASSLVRGNTGELFF,TGCGCCAGCAGCTTGGTCCGGGGGAACACCGGGGAGCTGTTTTTT,NA,TRBJ2-2,TRBV5-1,NA
CASSRLTTYEQYF,TGTGCCAGCAGTCGACTTACCACCTACGAGCAGTACTTC,NA,TRBJ2-7,TRBV6-6,NA
CASSEEAAGGLYNEQFF,TGTGCCAGCAGTGAAGAGGCGGCGGGGGGACTGTACAATGAGCAGTTCTTC,TRBD2,TRBJ2-1,TRBV6-1,NA
CAGRGQLNTEAFF,TGTGCCGGAAGGGGACAGCTGAACACTGAAGCTTTCTTT,TRBD1,TRBJ1-1,TRBV10-3,NA
CASSTQPAGTGGSQPQHF,TGTGCCAGTAGTACGCAACCAGCCGGGACAGGGGGAAGTCAGCCCCAGCATTTT,TRBD1,TRBJ1-5,TRBV19,NA
CASSPPEALPFNEQFF,TGTGCCAGCAGCCCCCCAGAGGCCCTACCCTTCAATGAGCAGTTCTTC,NA,TRBJ2-1,TRBV9,few
CASSERGDSYEQYF,TGTGCCAGCAGTGAACGCGGCGACTCCTACGAGCAGTACTTC,NA,TRBJ2-7,TRBV6-1,NA
CASSSDRVGYTF,TGTGCCAGTAGTTCCGACAGGGTCGGCTACACCTTC,TRBD1,TRBJ1-2,TRBV19,once
CATPRGASGGNRGTDTQYF,TGTGCCACGCCTCGAGGGGCTAGCGGGGGCAATCGAGGCACAGATACGCAGTATTTT,TRBD2,TRBJ2-3,TRBV2,NA
CASRLDSSSYNSPLHF,TGTGCCAGCCGACTTGACAGTAGCTCCTATAATTCACCCCTCCACTTT,NA,TRBJ1-6,TRBV7-9,NA
CASSVDRGLHTEAFF,TGTGCCAGCAGTGTGGACAGGGGGCTACACACTGAAGCTTTCTTT,TRBD1,TRBJ1-1,TRBV2,NA
CASSVTSQTDTQYF,TGTGCCAGCAGCGTAACTAGCCAAACAGATACGCAGTATTTT,NA,TRBJ2-3,TRBV9,NA
CATDDRVGEQYF,TGTGCCACCGACGACAGGGTCGGCGAGCAGTACTTC,TRBD1,TRBJ2-7,TRBV6-6,NA
CASSLAGGLGKNTEAFF,TGTGCCAGCAGCTTAGCAGGGGGCCTGGGGAAAAACACTGAAGCTTTCTTT,TRBD1,TRBJ1-1,TRBV7-8,NA
CASSPVRSGNTIYF,TGTGCCAGCTCACCCGTTCGCTCTGGAAACACCATATATTTT,NA,TRBJ1-3,TRBV18,few
CASRPSFLGNEQFF,TGTGCCAGTAGACCCTCCTTCCTCGGCAATGAGCAGTTCTTC,NA,TRBJ2-1,TRBV19,NA
CASSLGQGYEQYF,TGTGCCAGCAGCTTAGGCCAGGGCTACGAGCAGTACTTC,NA,TRBJ2-7,TRBV13,NA
CASSQHTGLAADEQFF,TGCGCCAGCAGCCAACATACGGGACTAGCAGCCGATGAGCAGTTCTTC,TRBD2,TRBJ2-1,TRBV4-1,NA
CSVKGQWETQYF,TGCAGCGTTAAGGGACAGTGGGAGACCCAGTACTTC,TRBD1,TRBJ2-5,TRBV29-1,NA
CASSKARGDTNTGELFF,TGTGCCAGCTCAAAGGCTCGAGGCGATACGAACACCGGGGAGCTGTTTTTT,NA,TRBJ2-2,TRBV18,NA
CATSPQPGSGNQPQHF,TGTGCCACCAGCCCCCAACCAGGTTCGGGCAATCAGCCCCAGCATTTT,NA,TRBJ1-5,TRBV15,NA
CAWRGRDYGYTF,TGTGCCTGGAGGGGTCGGGACTATGGCTACACCTTC,NA,TRBJ1-2,TRBV30,NA
CACSGSPVGEKLFF,TGTGCCTGCTCGGGGAGCCCGGTTGGTGAAAAACTGTTTTTT,NA,TRBJ1-4,TRBV30,NA
CASSWTGGVRRATEAFF,TGTGCCAGCAGCTGGACGGGGGGCGTAAGAAGAGCCACTGAAGCTTTCTTT,NA,TRBJ1-1,TRBV11-2,NA
CASSQDPSVGTDTQYF,TGTGCCAGCAGCCAAGACCCTAGCGTGGGCACAGATACGCAGTATTTT,NA,TRBJ2-3,TRBV4-2,NA
CASGSPGGSVNTIYF,TGTGCTAGTGGTTCCCCCGGGGGTTCAGTAAACACCATATATTTT,NA,TRBJ1-3,TRBV12-5,NA
CASNGDSSYEQYF,TGCGCCAGCAATGGGGACAGCTCCTACGAGCAGTACTTC,TRBD1,TRBJ2-7,TRBV10-2,few
CASSKDTYSGNTIYF,TGTGCCAGCAGCAAGGACACCTACTCTGGAAACACCATATATTTT,NA,TRBJ1-3,TRBV7-2,NA
CASSLDSRGREQYF,TGTGCCAGCAGCTTAGATAGCAGGGGGCGCGAGCAGTACTTC,TRBD1,TRBJ2-7,TRBV7-9,NA
CASSYSMTGGQETQYF,TGTGCCAGCAGTTACTCGATGACAGGAGGCCAAGAGACCCAGTACTTC,NA,TRBJ2-5,TRBV6-5,NA
CASSPPGQGGQPQHF,TGTGCCAGCAGTCCACCGGGACAGGGAGGGCAGCCCCAGCATTTT,TRBD1,TRBJ1-5,TRBV28,NA
CAISRDYNSPLHF,TGTGCCATCTCCAGGGACTATAATTCACCCCTCCACTTT,NA,TRBJ1-6,TRBV11-3,few
CASSMGRSQYF,TGTGCCAGTAGTATGGGTCGGAGTCAGTACTTC,NA,TRBJ2-4,TRBV19,few
CASTSGMNTEAFF,TGTGCCAGCACTTCAGGTATGAACACTGAAGCTTTCTTT,NA,TRBJ1-1,TRBV28,NA
CASSPQGGTEAFF,TGTGCCAGCAGCCCACAGGGTGGGACTGAAGCTTTCTTT,NA,TRBJ1-1,TRBV7-3,NA
CAWYPGGPNTEAFF,TGTGCCTGGTATCCAGGGGGCCCAAACACTGAAGCTTTCTTT,TRBD1,TRBJ1-1,TRBV30,few
CASSRGTGTGETQYF,TGTGCCAGCAGCCGCGGGACGGGGACGGGGGAGACCCAGTACTTC,NA,TRBJ2-5,TRBV7-9,once
CASSILAGFETQYF,TGTGCCAGTAGTATACTAGCGGGTTTCGAGACCCAGTACTTC,TRBD2,TRBJ2-5,TRBV19,few
CAWRLQGAHGYTF,TGTGCCTGGAGGCTACAGGGGGCTCATGGCTACACCTTC,TRBD1,TRBJ1-2,TRBV30,NA
CASSEHYEQYF,TGTGCCAGCAGTGAGCACTACGAGCAGTACTTC,NA,TRBJ2-7,TRBV6-6,few
CATREAGELFF,TGTGCCACCCGGGAAGCCGGGGAGCTGTTTTTT,NA,TRBJ2-2,TRBV2,NA
CASSEGSPVGGRKETQYF,TGTGCCAGCAGTGAAGGGTCCCCTGTCGGGGGGCGGAAAGAGACCCAGTACTTC,NA,TRBJ2-5,TRBV6-1,NA
CASSLVRPHANTEAFF,TGTGCCAGCAGTTTAGTGAGGCCCCATGCGAACACTGAAGCTTTCTTT,NA,TRBJ1-1,TRBV27,NA
CASSKPGGNQPQHF,TGTGCCAGTAGTAAGCCAGGGGGCAATCAGCCCCAGCATTTT,NA,TRBJ1-5,TRBV19,NA
CASTDRIHSNQPQHF,TGTGCCAGTACGGACAGGATCCATAGCAATCAGCCCCAGCATTTT,TRBD1,TRBJ1-5,TRBV19,once
CSAKGGARQTQYF,TGCAGCGCCAAGGGGGGGGCCCGCCAGACCCAGTACTTC,NA,TRBJ2-5,TRBV29-1,NA
CAWSGSNQPQHF,TGTGCCTGGAGCGGTAGCAATCAGCCCCAGCATTTT,NA,TRBJ1-5,TRBV30,NA